A selection of T cell receptor beta chains follows, all from one sample in a study of blood T cell repertoires in COVID-19. Sequenced by immunoSEQ multiplex PCR; TCRdb stores in-frame clones only, minus some. The sample contains tens of thousands of clones, 60% to 80% of which appear only once. Sequencing used peripheral blood. The receptors here all came from a man between 65 and 85 years old with COVID-19, enrolled during active disease. Both conserved end residues are part of each CDR3. The order of the fields is clone size, V gene, D gene, J gene, CDR3 DNA, CDR3 protein. The D gene is left open where the match is weak. The size field is filled for only some rows; it gives once, few, many or a size class.

>-|TRBV19|-|TRBJ2-2
TGTGCCAGTAAACTGGGGGCTACTCTAAGGGCTGGGGAGCTGTTTTTT
CASKLGATLRAGELFF
>-|TRBV7-2|-|TRBJ1-2
TGTGCCAGCAGCCCCGCGGGTTACGGCTATGGCTACACCTTC
CASSPAGYGYGYTF
>-|TRBV6-5|TRBD1|TRBJ1-2
TGTGCCAGCAGTTACTCCCCGACAGGGGGCCTCTATGGCTACACCTTC
CASSYSPTGGLYGYTF
>-|TRBV12-3/TRBV12-4|-|TRBJ2-7
TGTGCCAGCAGTCCGACTGGTTACGAGCAGTACTTC
CASSPTGYEQYF
>once|TRBV27|-|TRBJ1-3
TGTGCCAGCAGTTCAAGAAACACCATATATTTT
CASSSRNTIYF
>-|TRBV10-3|TRBD1|TRBJ1-2
TGTGCCATCAGTCAGGGACAGGAGTATGGCTACACCTTC
CAISQGQEYGYTF
>-|TRBV18|-|TRBJ2-3
TGTGCCAGCTCACAGGGTAGGACTAGCACAGATACGCAGTATTTT
CASSQGRTSTDTQYF
>-|TRBV2|-|TRBJ2-1
TGTGCCAGCAGTTCCGGGACACCCCGACAGGCCTCCTACAATGAGCAGTTCTTC
CASSSGTPRQASYNEQFF
>-|TRBV7-2|-|TRBJ2-7
TGTGCCAGCAGCTTAGAAGGGGCGAGATCTCCCCCGCACGAGCAGTACTTC
CASSLEGARSPPHEQYF
>-|TRBV5-1|TRBD1|TRBJ1-2
TGCGCCAGCAGCTTGTCGGGACAGGGAGATGGCTACACCTTC
CASSLSGQGDGYTF
>-|TRBV9|TRBD2|TRBJ2-3
TGTGCCAGCAGCGCAGGACTAGCGGGAACCACAGATACGCAGTATTTT
CASSAGLAGTTDTQYF
>-|TRBV6-5|TRBD1|TRBJ2-2
TGTGCCAGCAGTATCCGTCAGGGGGCCGGGGAGCTGTTTTTT
CASSIRQGAGELFF
>-|TRBV9|TRBD1|TRBJ1-2
TGTGCCAGCAGCGTAGGCAAGGGGGCGCCGGATGGCTACACCTTC
CASSVGKGAPDGYTF
>-|TRBV6-5|-|TRBJ2-6
TGTGCCAGCAGGGCCAGCTCTGGGGCCAACGTCCTGACTTTC
CASRASSGANVLTF
>-|TRBV5-4|-|TRBJ1-2
TGTGCCAGCAGCTTGGGACCGAAGGGAGACTATGGCTACACCTTC
CASSLGPKGDYGYTF
>-|TRBV7-2|-|TRBJ1-1
TGTGCCAGCAGCTTAGCCCAACGGCAGGGGTGGTCTTTCTTT
CASSLAQRQGWSFF
>-|TRBV6-5|TRBD2|TRBJ2-2
TGTGCCACTTCTAGCGGGGATTACACCGGGGAGCTGTTTTTT
CATSSGDYTGELFF
>-|TRBV29-1|-|TRBJ1-1
TGCAGCGTTAAAGAGAGTGGGGGGACGGACACTGAAGCTTTCTTT
CSVKESGGTDTEAFF